This T cell receptor (beta chain) was documented in a study of neurological immune-mediated disorders. Overall study findings and caveats: The most TCR clonal expansion was seen in HTLV-1-associated myelopathy, whereas the least was seen in multiple sclerosis, below the level in healthy controls.

Between the trimmed V and J ends, which lost 0 bases and 6 bases, there was a span of 13 bases. The CDR3 spans 15 residues. CDR1 is SGHRS, CDR2 YFSETQ, per germline. Noted time point: longitudinal time-point 2. Unsorted libraries came from 2 million PBMCs stored at -80 °C. The authors produced cDNA by 5'RACE using 10-nucleotide random UMIs. Over 180 million TCR-beta sequences, together covering 15-18 subjects, were produced by every individual sequencing run that was carried out. In TCRdb, the 5' RACE reads were re-called with MiXCR into one record per CDR3 protein. The sample lists roughly 98,000 distinct CDR3 sequences, roughly an eighth occurring once. This clonotype has at least ten counts. The antigen remains undetermined.

The chain is built from TRBV5-1 and TRBJ1-5; the D gene is possibly TRBD1 (5 bases). What was sequenced was PBMCs. The clonotype comes from a female donor with HTLV-1-associated myelopathy (HAM/TSP). As DNA, the CDR3 is TGCGCCAGCAGCTTGGATACCGGGGGAGGTCAGCCCCAGCATTTT. It translates to CASSLDTGGGQPQHF.